This record covers a single TCR gamma chain. The data are from a study of gamma-delta chains in newborns, infants, children. Study-wide context: Polyclonal expansion of innate γδ T cells after birth follows microbial exposure.

The length of the CDR3 is 13 residues. Looked up from germline, CDR1 is EGSTGY and CDR2 is YDSYTSSV. V lost 1 base, J lost 8 bases, and 8 bases stayed unmatched. TCRdb re-analyzed the reads via CATT. This repertoire shows about 670 gamma-chain clones, 1.5% found once; its top ten account for around a fifth. This TCR derives from a child who was a newborn, infant or young child, either healthy, febrile or measles-vaccinated (not recorded which). The chain employs TRGV4 and TRGJ1 or TRGJ2. Sequenced material: blood. Here the CDR3 DNA reads TGTGCCACCTGGGATGGCCGAGGCCATAAGAAACTCTTT. It encodes CATWDGRGHKKLF.